This passage covers 21 T cell receptor beta chains from one sample sequenced in a study of blood T cell repertoires in COVID-19. Generated by immunoSEQ multiplex PCR, the TCRdb table keeps only in-frame clones and is missing some. The sample consists of 150,000 to 200,000 clones, 60% to 80% of them appearing once. Sequenced: peripheral blood. The receptors derive from a man aged 55 to 70 with active or convalescent COVID-19.

The chain links TRBV6-5 to TRBJ2-5; 8 bases are shared with TRBD2. Germline V CDR1 and CDR2: MNHEY, SVGAGI. V lost 6 bases and J lost 5; bases outside the gene matches: 8. The CDR3 totals 14 residues. The CDR3 reads CASREGLGGETQYF. In DNA, the CDR3 is TGTGCCAGCAGGGAGGGACTAGGAGGGGAGACCCAGTACTTC.

This clone was detected once. The chain uses TRBV19 and TRBJ2-7, with D tentatively TRBD2 (5 bases). The CDR3 loop spans 14 amino acids. Germline V gives CDR1 LNHDA, CDR2 SQIVND (reference sequence). V was shortened by 0 bases and J by 6 bases, with 12 bases between the two germline ends. CDR3 nucleotides: TGTGCCAGTAGTATAGATGGGATAGCGCGCGAGCAGTACTTC. Translated: CASSIDGIAREQYF.

A few counts support this clone. V is TRBV9 and J is TRBJ1-5; D unclear. V was clipped by 3 bases and J by 0 bases, with 7 bases between them. The CDR3 is made up of 14 amino acids. Looked up from germline, CDR1 is SGDLS and CDR2 is YYNGEE. CDR3: CASSGGFSNQPQHF. The CDR3 DNA sequence: TGTGCCAGCAGCGGCGGGTTTAGCAATCAGCCCCAGCATTTT.

This chain's CDR3 is CASSFGLAGGSSYNEQFF. The CDR3 DNA reads TGTGCCAGCAGCTTTGGACTAGCGGGTGGTAGCTCCTACAATGAGCAGTTCTTC. The chain has TRBV9 and TRBJ2-1; 11 bases map to TRBD2. Trimming removed 4 bases from V and 0 bases from J; junction bases left unmatched: 9. Germline CDR1 reads SGDLS; CDR2 reads YYNGEE. CDR3 length equals 18 residues.

This clone came up a few times. This chain connects TRBV6-2 or TRBV6-3 to TRBJ2-2; 9 nucleotides align to TRBD2. Germline CDR1 is MNHEY and CDR2 is SVGEGT. V dropped 5 bases and J dropped 5; count of bases not matched to a gene: 3. This CDR3 region has 14 residues. The DNA for the CDR3 is TGTGCCAGCAGTGCTCTAGCGGGGACCGGGGAGCTGTTTTTT. Amino acids: CASSALAGTGELFF.

The chain has TRBV14 and TRBJ2-7; 13 bases agree with TRBD2. With 0 bases clipped from V and 6 bases from J, the junction kept 8 bases outside the gene matches. This CDR3 is 17 amino acids long. Germline CDR1 reads SGHDN; CDR2 reads FVKESK. CDR3 sequence: CASSQEVTSGRAPEQYF. CDR3 sequence (DNA): TGTGCCAGCAGCCAAGAAGTAACTAGCGGGAGGGCCCCCGAGCAGTACTTC.

The CDR3 protein is CATFSGNTNTGELFF. CDR3 DNA sequence: TGTGCCACCTTTAGCGGGAACACGAACACCGGGGAGCTGTTTTTT. V usage is TRBV6-5 and J usage is TRBJ2-2, with 8 bases lining up with TRBD2. The germline CDR1 and CDR2 sequences are MNHEY and SVGAGI. The V segment lost 10 bases and the J segment 0 bases; nucleotides outside the gene matches: 7. The CDR3 loop spans 15 amino acids.

The chain has TRBV11-3 and TRBJ2-5, with D possibly matching TRBD1 (6 bases). Trimming cost V 5 bases and J 5 bases, with 15 bases left between them. Looked up from germline, CDR1 is SGHNT and CDR2 is YENEEA. The CDR3 runs 14 residues. CDR3 DNA: TGTGCCAGCAGCCGAAGCAGGGGTTTCGAGACCCAGTACTTC. It codes for CASSRSRGFETQYF.

V and J are TRBV27 and TRBJ2-3; 7 bases align to TRBD1. CDR1 MNHEY and CDR2 SMNVEV come from the germline V gene (reference sequence). With 3 bases clipped from V and 6 bases from J, the junction kept 3 bases outside the gene matches. CDR3 length: 13 amino acids. The DNA for the CDR3 is TGTGCCAGCAGTTTGACAGGGACCGATACGCAGTATTTT. Amino acid sequence: CASSLTGTDTQYF.

The chain couples TRBV11-2 to TRBJ1-2; 7 nucleotides match TRBD1. Looked up from germline, CDR1 is SGHAT and CDR2 is FQNNGV. The V segment lost 2 bases and the J segment 6 bases; nucleotides outside the gene matches: 6. The CDR3 is 14 amino acids. CDR3 sequence (DNA): TGTGCCAGCAGCTTAAGCAGGGGGAGTAATGGCTACACCTTC. This translates into CASSLSRGSNGYTF.

The rearrangement joins TRBV27 to TRBJ1-2; 9 bases align to TRBD1. Germline CDR1 reads MNHEY; CDR2 reads SMNVEV (reference sequence). The CDR3 has 13 amino acids. Trimming removed 6 bases from V and 5 bases from J; junction bases left unmatched: 4. CDR3 sequence reads: CASRDRGWYGYTF. DNA for the CDR3: TGTGCCAGCAGGGACAGGGGTTGGTATGGCTACACCTTC.

The chain carries TRBV7-2 and TRBJ1-2, with a weak D call TRBD1 (6 bases). The CDR3 length is 15 residues. V was clipped by 5 bases and J by 2 bases, with 15 bases between them. Germline-derived CDR1 and CDR2 are SGHTA and FQGNSA. CDR3 in DNA: TGTGCCAGCAGCCTACAGTCAGGGGACAACTATGGCTACACCTTC. Protein sequence: CASSLQSGDNYGYTF.

The CDR3: CAISGTTGDGYTF. The DNA of the CDR3 is TGTGCCATCAGTGGCACCACAGGGGACGGCTACACCTTC. V and J are TRBV10-3 and TRBJ1-2; 7 bases are a match to TRBD1. Unmatched junction bases numbered 7, after V lost 4 bases and J lost 8 bases. Germline V gene lookup returns CDR1 ENHRY and CDR2 SYGVKD. The CDR3 totals 13 residues.

The chain has TRBV18 and TRBJ1-2; TRBD1 aligns across 7 bases. The CDR3 is 14 residues long. Per the germline V gene, CDR1 is KGHSH and CDR2 is LQKENI. J gave up 3 bases and V 5 bases, and 6 bases lay outside the gene matches. CDR3 DNA sequence: TGTGCCAGCTCATATCAGGGGGAGGACTATGGCTACACCTTC. It is translated as CASSYQGEDYGYTF.

The J gene is TRBJ1-3, the V gene TRBV6-5; the D gene is possibly TRBD1 (5 bases). The V end lost 1 base, the J end lost 0 bases, and 10 bases lay between the germline ends. CDR1 and CDR2 from the germline V gene are MNHEY and SVGAGI. The length of the CDR3 is 16 residues. The CDR3 sequence: CASSYFPGNSGNTIYF. CDR3 nucleotide sequence: TGTGCCAGCAGTTACTTTCCAGGGAACTCTGGAAACACCATATATTTT.

This clone appeared once. This chain's CDR3 is CASSPLGAGVSNEQFF. CDR3 nucleotide sequence: TGTGCCAGCTCACCTCTCGGGGCAGGGGTCTCGAATGAGCAGTTCTTC. The V call is TRBV18, the J call TRBJ2-1; a possible D gene is TRBD1 (6 bases). V was pared by 3 bases and J by 7 bases, with 19 bases between. The CDR3 has 16 residues. Germline lookup yields CDR1 KGHSH and CDR2 LQKENI.

The table lists this clone with a count of one. The gene calls are TRBV5-6 and TRBJ2-2, with 9 bases lining up with TRBD1. The germline CDR1 and CDR2 sequences are SGHDT and YYEEEE. V was clipped by 4 bases and J by 6 bases; unmatched bases: 13. This CDR3 comprises 17 residues. The CDR3 loop is CASSPLMRQGVSGELFF. CDR3 nucleotides: TGTGCCAGCAGCCCGTTGATGAGACAGGGGGTTTCCGGGGAGCTGTTTTTT. Complete variable domain (other parts from reference TRBV5-6 and TRBJ2-2): DAGVTQSPTHLIKTRGQQVTLRCSPKSGHDTVSWYQQALGQGPQFIFQYYEEEERQRGNFPDRFSGHQFPNYSSELNVNALLLGDSALYLCASSPLMRQGVSGELFFGEGSRLTVL.

The rearrangement uses TRBV25-1 and TRBJ2-7; 8 nucleotides line up with TRBD1. The germline V gene has CDR1 MGHDK and CDR2 SYGVNS. The V segment lost 4 bases and the J segment 3 bases; nucleotides outside the gene matches: 8. The CDR3 loop spans 15 amino acids. The CDR3 nucleotides read TGTGCCAGCAGTGCTCCCCGGGACAGGCGCTACGAGCAGTACTTC. Translating gives CASSAPRDRRYEQYF.

The rearrangement links TRBV24-1 to TRBJ1-4; D is unclear. The CDR3 runs to 11 residues. The germline V gene encodes CDR1 KGHDR and CDR2 SFDVKD. V lost 7 bases to trimming and J lost 13 bases, with 12 bases between them. In DNA form, the CDR3 reads TGTGCCACCAGGAGCACCAGGCCACTGTTTTTT. Translating gives CATRSTRPLFF.

This sequence joins TRBV7-2 and TRBJ2-7, with TRBD2 matching over 7 bases. The trim removed 3 bases at V and 4 bases at J, leaving 9 bases unmatched. CDR1 is SGHTA, CDR2 FQGNSA, per germline. CDR3 size: 15 residues. As DNA, the CDR3 is TGTGCCAGCAGCTTTCTGGGTCGCGGGGGATACGAGCAGTACTTC. This gives the protein CASSFLGRGGYEQYF.

The table lists this clone with a count of one. The genes are TRBV27 and TRBJ1-5; no definite D call. CDR3 length: 16 residues. Germline CDR1 and CDR2: MNHEY and SMNVEV (reference sequence). V was cut by 5 bases and J by 4 bases, with 18 bases left in between. CDR3 sequence: CASSPRPPEENQPQHF. CDR3 nucleotide sequence: TGTGCCAGCAGTCCAAGGCCACCGGAGGAAAATCAGCCCCAGCATTTT.